One and the same sample provided the 8 T cell receptor beta chains below, sequenced in a study of T cells in Graves' hyperthyroidism and ophthalmopathy. Amplified TCR beta CDR3 regions came from RNA transcripts. HTBI primers were used for first-round RT-PCR of the TCR CDR3. TCRdb analysed the multiplex PCR reads with MiXCR anew, one entry per CDR3 protein. The table has hundreds of thousands of distinct CDR3 sequences, 11% to 15% seen once. Material for sequencing was blood. The receptors were gathered from a woman aged 18 to 35 with Graves' hyperthyroidism.

The chain combines TRBV18 with TRBJ1-1, with TRBD1 matching over 9 bases. With 1 base clipped from V and 3 bases from J, the junction kept 9 bases outside the gene matches. CDR3 length: 17 amino acids. In germline, CDR1 is KGHSH, CDR2 LQKENI. CDR3 protein: CASSPHILTGGDTEAFF. The DNA of the CDR3 is TGTGCCAGCTCACCACATATCCTGACAGGGGGAGACACTGAAGCTTTCTTT.

The V gene is TRBV7-3, the J gene TRBJ2-2; maybe TRBD1 (5 bases). V was cut by 4 bases and J by 0 bases, with 12 bases left in between. Germline-derived CDR1 and CDR2 are SGHTA and FQGTGA. The CDR3 is 16 residues long. The CDR3 nucleotides are TGTGCCAGCAGCTCCGTGGGGCTATCGAACACCGGGGAGCTGTTTTTT. Translated, it gives CASSSVGLSNTGELFF.

About this clonotype: A much more abundant neighbour one base away suggests this may be a read error. The chain has TRBV2 and TRBJ1-1, with 7 bases fitting TRBD1. Germline V CDR1 and CDR2: SNHLY, FYNNEI. There are 12 residues in the CDR3. The CDR3 region is CGSRTGLTEAFF. The CDR3 nucleotides are TGTGGCAGCAGGACAGGACTCACTGAAGCTTTCTTT.

This clonotype was observed at least ten times. The rearrangement links TRBV24-1 to TRBJ2-1; 8 bases line up with TRBD2. This CDR3 is built from 16 residues. Trimming removed 0 bases from V and 6 bases from J; junction bases left unmatched: 6. CDR1 is KGHDR and CDR2 is SFDVKD in the germline V gene. CDR3 residues: CATSDLAGTSPNEQFF. DNA for the CDR3: TGTGCCACCAGTGATTTGGCCGGGACTAGTCCCAATGAGCAGTTCTTC.

The rearrangement links TRBV4-1 to TRBJ2-3; TRBD2 matches 8 bases. J lost 0 bases, V lost 8 bases, and 16 bases had no gene match. CDR3 length equals 18 residues. Germline lookup yields CDR1 MGHRA and CDR2 YSYEKL. The CDR3: CASGGALREATSTDTQYF. The CDR3 DNA reads TGCGCCAGCGGGGGGGCCCTGCGGGAGGCCACTAGCACAGATACGCAGTATTTT.

This clonotype showed up just a few times. This CDR3 reads CASSVGQGRRGPQHF. CDR3 nucleotide sequence: TGTGCCAGCAGTGTGGGACAGGGCCGAAGGGGGCCCCAGCATTTT. The chain is built from TRBV27 and TRBJ1-5; the match to TRBD1 covers 9 bases. The germline V gene has CDR1 MNHEY and CDR2 SMNVEV (reference sequence). V shed 5 bases and J 9 bases; nucleotides not matched to a gene: 11. CDR3 size: 15 residues.

This clonotype was picked up a small number of times. The chain has TRBV15 and TRBJ1-4, with unresolved D. The CDR3 sequence is 15 residues long. The germline V gene has CDR1 LNHNV and CDR2 YYDKDF (reference sequence). V lost 2 bases and J lost 7, with 14 bases in between. The CDR3 bases are TGTGCCACCAGCAGACAGCTTAAGCGGGGTGAAAAACTGTTTTTT. The encoded protein is CATSRQLKRGEKLFF.

This clonotype was found many times. J is TRBJ2-7 and V is TRBV7-3, with D unresolved. CDR1 and CDR2 (germline): SGHTA, FQGTGA. Trimming removed 5 bases at V and 3 bases at J, with 11 bases between. The CDR3 is 13 amino acids. The CDR3 DNA reads as TGTGCCAGCAGCCCGGTTTCGGACTACGAGCAGTACTTC. Protein product: CASSPVSDYEQYF.